This entry lists 5 T cell receptor beta chains sequenced from one sample in a study of CD8+ T cells in alopecia areata. Treatment of the sample: oral pan-JAK inhibitor, 5-10 mg twice daily. RNA, once extracted, was reverse transcribed into cDNA for use as the sequencing template. The method was immunoSEQ multiplex PCR; TCRdb's version includes in-frame clones alone and lacks a portion of them. The repertoire holds around 200,000 clones, around 56% seen once, with 0.65% to 0.7% in the top ten. Sequenced here: CD4+ T cells sorted from blood, sampled at week 4, from a patient treated with tofacitinib. These TCRs come from a human donor with alopecia areata.

The chain links TRBV28 to TRBJ2-1, with 8 bases that match TRBD2. The CDR3 is 13 residues long. V shed 11 bases and J 9 bases; nucleotides not matched to a gene: 12. Germline lookup yields CDR1 MDHEN and CDR2 SYDVKM. CDR3 loop: CASRPGGPGEQFF. CDR3 sequence (DNA): TGTGCCTCCCGGCCGGGAGGGCCGGGTGAGCAGTTCTTC.

The chain links TRBV29-1 to TRBJ1-1; perhaps TRBD1 as D (5 bases). The CDR3 is made up of 13 amino acids. From germline, CDR1 is SQVTM and CDR2 ANQGSEA. V dropped 7 bases and J dropped 1 base, with 13 bases sitting between them. The DNA of the CDR3 is TGCAGCGCGGACGACAGAAGGAACACTGAAGCTTTCTTT. As protein: CSADDRRNTEAFF.

V gene TRBV29-1 combines with J gene TRBJ1-1, with 7 bases identical to TRBD1. The CDR3 has 11 residues. Germline CDR1 is SQVTM and CDR2 is ANQGSEA. V shed 7 bases, J shed 3 bases, and the junction held 2 bases outside the gene matches. CDR3 protein: CSGGTDTEAFF. The CDR3 DNA follows: TGCAGCGGCGGGACAGACACTGAAGCTTTCTTT.

The gene calls are TRBV30 and TRBJ2-3; D call uncertain. Trimming took off 2 bases at V and 6 bases at J, with 12 bases between the two ends. Germline V gene data show CDR1 as GTSNPN and CDR2 as SVGIG (reference sequence). The CDR3 contains 13 residues. The CDR3 is CAWSPIVWDTQYF. CDR3 DNA: TGTGCCTGGAGTCCCATAGTTTGGGATACGCAGTATTTT.

This rearrangement joins TRBV19 to TRBJ2-1, with 12 bases fitting TRBD2. The CDR3 is made up of 14 amino acids. Germline CDR1 LNHDA, CDR2 SQIVND (reference sequence). With 5 bases clipped from V and 7 bases from J, the junction kept 3 bases outside the gene matches. CDR3 sequence: CASSSGLAGNEQFF. In DNA form, the CDR3 reads TGTGCCAGTAGTTCGGGACTAGCGGGTAATGAGCAGTTCTTC.